This T cell receptor beta chain stems from a study of T cells in Graves' hyperthyroidism and ophthalmopathy. Amplification of TCR beta CDR3 regions used RNA as the template. Initially, a first-round RT-PCR of the TCR CDR3 employed the HTBI primer set. Via MiXCR, TCRdb re-called the multiplex PCR reads, giving one row per CDR3 protein. The table lists around 700,000 distinct CDR3 sequences, roughly 20% of them singletons, with 16% in the top ten. V lost 9 bases to trimming and J lost 7 bases, with 12 bases between them. The CDR3 is 12 residues long. In germline, CDR1 is MNHNS, CDR2 SASEGT. Sequences were obtained from blood. This TCR came from a woman aged 45-60 years with Graves' hyperthyroidism that later progressed to Graves' ophthalmopathy. The gene calls are TRBV6-1 and TRBJ2-2; D ambiguous. CDR3 in DNA: TGTGCCAGTGGTCGCACCTACGGGGAGCTGTTTTTT. Encoded protein: CASGRTYGELFF.